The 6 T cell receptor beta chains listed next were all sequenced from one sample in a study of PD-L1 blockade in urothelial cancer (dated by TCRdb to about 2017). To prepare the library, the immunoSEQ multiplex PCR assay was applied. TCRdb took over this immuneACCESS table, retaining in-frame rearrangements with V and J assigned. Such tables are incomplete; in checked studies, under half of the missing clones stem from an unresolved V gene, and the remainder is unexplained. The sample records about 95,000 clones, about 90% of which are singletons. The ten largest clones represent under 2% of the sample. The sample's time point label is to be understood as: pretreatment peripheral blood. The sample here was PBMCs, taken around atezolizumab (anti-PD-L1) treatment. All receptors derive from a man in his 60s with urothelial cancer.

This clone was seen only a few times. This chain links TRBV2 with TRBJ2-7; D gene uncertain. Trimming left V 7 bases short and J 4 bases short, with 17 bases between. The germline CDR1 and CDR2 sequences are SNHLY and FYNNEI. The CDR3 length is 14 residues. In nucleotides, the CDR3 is TGTGCCAGCAAGTCGGGTCTTATCGGGTACGAGCAGTACTTC. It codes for CASKSGLIGYEQYF.

CDR3 DNA: TGTGCCAGCAGCAAAGAAGCTGGACAGCCCCCCGTCTGGGAAAAACTGTTTTTT. Amino acid sequence: CASSKEAGQPPVWEKLFF. This chain links TRBV21-1 with TRBJ1-4; the table's TRBD1 call for D was not verified on the DNA. TRBV21-1 is flagged as a pseudogene. There are 18 residues in the CDR3.

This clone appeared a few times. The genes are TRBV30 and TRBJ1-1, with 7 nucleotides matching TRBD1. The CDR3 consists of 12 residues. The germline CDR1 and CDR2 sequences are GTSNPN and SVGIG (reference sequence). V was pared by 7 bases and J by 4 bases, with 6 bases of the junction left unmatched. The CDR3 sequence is CASGTVLTEAFF. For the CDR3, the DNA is TGTGCCTCCGGGACAGTTCTCACTGAAGCTTTCTTT.

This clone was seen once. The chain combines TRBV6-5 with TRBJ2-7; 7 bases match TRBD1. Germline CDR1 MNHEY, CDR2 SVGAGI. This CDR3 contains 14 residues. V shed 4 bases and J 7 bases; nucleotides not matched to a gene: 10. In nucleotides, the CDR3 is TGTGCCAGCAGTTGGACAGGATCCTTTGGTGAGCAGTACTTC. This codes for CASSWTGSFGEQYF.

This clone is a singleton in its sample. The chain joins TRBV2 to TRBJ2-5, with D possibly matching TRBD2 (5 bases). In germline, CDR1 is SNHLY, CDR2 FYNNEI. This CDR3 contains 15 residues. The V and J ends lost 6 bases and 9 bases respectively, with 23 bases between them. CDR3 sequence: CASRTLKREPAAQYF. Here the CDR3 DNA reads TGTGCCAGCAGGACATTAAAGAGAGAGCCAGCGGCCCAGTACTTC. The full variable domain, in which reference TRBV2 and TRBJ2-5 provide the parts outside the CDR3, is EPEVTQTPSHQVTQMGQEVILRCVPISNHLYFYWYRQILGQKVEFLVSFYNNEISEKSEIFDDQFSVERPDGSNFTLKIRSTKLEDSAMYFCASRTLKREPAAQYFGPGTRLLVL.

The CDR3 DNA reads TGTGCCAGCAGCGGAAACCGGGACAGGGGGGAGACCCAGTACTTC. Amino acids: CASSGNRDRGETQYF. V and J are TRBV7-2 and TRBJ2-5; 11 positions match TRBD1. The CDR3 extends over 15 amino acids. V shed 5 bases, J shed 5 bases, and the junction held 7 bases outside the gene matches. Germline V CDR1 and CDR2: SGHTA, FQGNSA.